This T cell receptor beta chain was profiled in a study of blood T cell repertoires in COVID-19. Study-wide context: Samples taken during acute and convalescent COVID-19 were collected in the United States, Italy and Spain. T cells, B-cell-depleted T cells, or PBMCs provided the cDNA or gDNA that served as material.

Authors' processing steps: Estimated nucleated cell counts came from reference gene primer amplification. Assay: immunoSEQ multiplex PCR; the TCRdb copy retains only in-frame clones and omits some. The D gene and trimming were derived from the DNA, and the V and J assignments and clone size from that table. The sample records tens of thousands of clones, around nine tenths being singletons. This TCR derives from a human donor in a cohort sampled during active COVID-19. Sequenced input: peripheral blood.

As DNA, the CDR3 is TGTGCCAGCAGAGGGGGACAGGGCAGGCAGACCCAGTACTTC. Translation: CASRGGQGRQTQYF. The J gene is TRBJ2-5, the V gene TRBV28; 9 bases line up with TRBD1. The V gene end was trimmed by 6 bases and the J gene end by 6 bases; junction bases not matched to a gene: 8. The CDR3 is 14 residues long. Per germline, CDR1 MDHEN and CDR2 SYDVKM.